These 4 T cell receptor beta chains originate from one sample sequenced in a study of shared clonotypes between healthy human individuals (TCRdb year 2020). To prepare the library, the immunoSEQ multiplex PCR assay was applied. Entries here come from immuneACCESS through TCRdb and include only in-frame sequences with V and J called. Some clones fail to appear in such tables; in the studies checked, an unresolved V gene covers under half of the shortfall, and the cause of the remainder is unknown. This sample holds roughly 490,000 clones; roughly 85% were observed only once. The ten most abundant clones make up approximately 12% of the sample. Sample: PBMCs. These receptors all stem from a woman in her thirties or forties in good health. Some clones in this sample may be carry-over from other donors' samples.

The CDR3 DNA sequence: TGTGCCAGCAGTAGTAACTCTGGAAACACCATATATTTT. Its translation is CASSSNSGNTIYF. The V and J genes are TRBV2 and TRBJ1-3; D not resolved. V gave up 5 bases and J gave up 0 bases, with 5 bases separating them. Germline CDR1 and CDR2: SNHLY and FYNNEI. The CDR3 extends over 13 amino acids. Full variable domain (remainder filled in from reference TRBV2 and TRBJ1-3): EPEVTQTPSHQVTQMGQEVILRCVPISNHLYFYWYRQILGQKVEFLVSFYNNEISEKSEIFDDQFSVERPDGSNFTLKIRSTKLEDSAMYFCASSSNSGNTIYFGEGSWLTVV.

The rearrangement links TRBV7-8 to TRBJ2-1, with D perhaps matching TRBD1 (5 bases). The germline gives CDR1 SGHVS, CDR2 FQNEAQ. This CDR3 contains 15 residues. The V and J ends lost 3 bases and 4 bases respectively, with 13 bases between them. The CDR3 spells CASSFWGGGYNEQFF. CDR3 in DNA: TGTGCCAGCAGCTTCTGGGGCGGTGGTTACAATGAGCAGTTCTTC.

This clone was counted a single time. DNA for the CDR3: TGTGCCACCAGTATGGGGTACAATCAGCCCCAGCATTTT. It codes for CATSMGYNQPQHF. The rearrangement uses TRBV15 and TRBJ1-5; D is uncertain. The CDR3 has 13 residues. V lost 6 bases and J 3 bases, leaving 9 bases between the germline ends. Germline V gene lookup returns CDR1 LNHNV and CDR2 YYDKDF (reference sequence).

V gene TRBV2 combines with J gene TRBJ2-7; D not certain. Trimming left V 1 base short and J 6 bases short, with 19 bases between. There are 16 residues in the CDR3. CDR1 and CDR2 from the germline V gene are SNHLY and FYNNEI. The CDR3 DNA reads TGTGCCAGCAGTGAAGAGAACCCCCGCTTCGACGGCGAGCAGTACTTC. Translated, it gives CASSEENPRFDGEQYF.